A selection of T cell receptor beta chains follows, all from one sample in a study of CD4+ T cells in melanoma. Profiled with immunoSEQ multiplex PCR; TCRdb holds only in-frame clones, not every one. In the table there are over 100,000 clones, approximately 92% of which are singletons. Material: peripheral blood. These receptors came from a human donor with melanoma. CDR3s include the opening cysteine and the closing phenylalanine or tryptophan. Each record gives: V gene, J gene, CDR3 protein.

v_call: TRBV27; j_call: TRBJ2-4; cdr3_aa: CASSSHQMAKNIQYF
v_call: TRBV5-1; j_call: TRBJ2-5; cdr3_aa: CASSLSGGVETQYF
v_call: TRBV7-9; j_call: TRBJ2-3; cdr3_aa: CASTHRGRTDTQYF
v_call: TRBV4-1; j_call: TRBJ2-7; cdr3_aa: CASSSIRDKTYEQYF
v_call: TRBV2; j_call: TRBJ2-3; cdr3_aa: CASHRSGGTDTQYF
v_call: TRBV2; j_call: TRBJ2-5; cdr3_aa: CASSLTGRETQYF
v_call: TRBV5-6; j_call: TRBJ2-1; cdr3_aa: CASSHTSLGGYNEQFF
v_call: TRBV7-6; j_call: TRBJ2-2; cdr3_aa: CASRDILGLAGDNTGELFF
v_call: TRBV19; j_call: TRBJ2-5; cdr3_aa: CASSPSGRTETQYF
v_call: TRBV10-2; j_call: TRBJ1-1; cdr3_aa: CASSESSAIPFRGRKAEAFF
v_call: TRBV21-1; j_call: TRBJ2-7; cdr3_aa: CASSKKGLEAESSYEQYF
v_call: TRBV28; j_call: TRBJ1-2; cdr3_aa: CASSFEYGLDYGYTF
v_call: TRBV6-5; j_call: TRBJ1-2; cdr3_aa: CASSYSRNYGYTF
v_call: TRBV4-2; j_call: TRBJ1-1; cdr3_aa: CASSQLGANTEAFF
v_call: TRBV6-1; j_call: TRBJ2-5; cdr3_aa: CASSVSGIQETQYF
v_call: TRBV15; j_call: TRBJ2-7; cdr3_aa: CATSSGLGYEQYF
v_call: TRBV19; j_call: TRBJ2-5; cdr3_aa: CASSILAGEETQYF
v_call: TRBV15; j_call: TRBJ2-5; cdr3_aa: CATSRPQETQYF
v_call: TRBV4-3; j_call: TRBJ2-3; cdr3_aa: CASSQGVLVGDTQYF
v_call: TRBV7-2; j_call: TRBJ2-1; cdr3_aa: CASSSLGTSGVYNEQFF
v_call: TRBV28; j_call: TRBJ1-1; cdr3_aa: CASNKRQGNTEAFF
v_call: TRBV7-9; j_call: TRBJ2-5; cdr3_aa: CASSLVDRDQETQYF
v_call: TRBV6-4; j_call: TRBJ2-3; cdr3_aa: CASSPSRLAGVSDTQYF
v_call: TRBV5-4; j_call: TRBJ2-1; cdr3_aa: CASSLAVGEGGDGQFF
v_call: TRBV5-1; j_call: TRBJ2-3; cdr3_aa: CASSLAGGSRTQYF
v_call: TRBV5-8; j_call: TRBJ2-1; cdr3_aa: CASSLRRYEQFF
v_call: TRBV29-1; j_call: TRBJ2-7; cdr3_aa: CSVAGQGASEQYF
v_call: TRBV7-2; j_call: TRBJ1-5; cdr3_aa: CASSQDSHNQPQHF
v_call: TRBV6-4; j_call: TRBJ2-1; cdr3_aa: CASSDSEANEQFF
v_call: TRBV7-7; j_call: TRBJ2-5; cdr3_aa: CASSLTGTPQETQYF
v_call: TRBV4-1; j_call: TRBJ1-2; cdr3_aa: CASSQRVGEAYGYTF
v_call: TRBV29-1; j_call: TRBJ2-3; cdr3_aa: CSVDLRGGDTQYF
v_call: TRBV5-5; j_call: TRBJ1-3; cdr3_aa: CASSLLESSGNTIYF
v_call: TRBV2; j_call: TRBJ2-5; cdr3_aa: CASLYTRNQETQYF
v_call: TRBV9; j_call: TRBJ2-7; cdr3_aa: CASSVGQGKYEQYF
v_call: TRBV7-9; j_call: TRBJ1-4; cdr3_aa: CASSLSEVANEKLFF
v_call: TRBV19; j_call: TRBJ1-1; cdr3_aa: CASSPGGGLTPNTEAFF
v_call: TRBV29-1; j_call: TRBJ1-1; cdr3_aa: CSVVGGAGEAFF
v_call: TRBV7-2; j_call: TRBJ2-2; cdr3_aa: CASSAAGANTGELFF
v_call: TRBV27; j_call: TRBJ2-7; cdr3_aa: CASSLGRTGGSYEQYF
v_call: TRBV19; j_call: TRBJ1-5; cdr3_aa: CASSMRQGRQPQHF
v_call: TRBV6-9; j_call: TRBJ2-7; cdr3_aa: CASSSSTGGVYEQYF
v_call: TRBV4-3; j_call: TRBJ2-3; cdr3_aa: CASSQRSQYKREKRGTDTQYF
v_call: TRBV5-1; j_call: TRBJ1-2; cdr3_aa: CASSSSGTGFNYGYTF
v_call: TRBV5-4; j_call: TRBJ2-5; cdr3_aa: CASSLAFGGRQETQYF
v_call: TRBV25-1; j_call: TRBJ2-1; cdr3_aa: CASSEFTGGSYNEQFF
v_call: TRBV6-5; j_call: TRBJ1-1; cdr3_aa: CASSGGQATSEAFF
v_call: TRBV5-1; j_call: TRBJ2-3; cdr3_aa: CASSLEGQLLTDTQYF
v_call: TRBV5-1; j_call: TRBJ2-3; cdr3_aa: CASSWAGVVTDTQYF
v_call: TRBV6-1; j_call: TRBJ2-3; cdr3_aa: CASSVGTSTDTQYF
v_call: TRBV9; j_call: TRBJ2-7; cdr3_aa: CASSATGAAYEQYF
v_call: TRBV7-8; j_call: TRBJ2-7; cdr3_aa: CASSQDLQIMQYF
v_call: TRBV5-1; j_call: TRBJ2-5; cdr3_aa: CASTDTPGVETQYF